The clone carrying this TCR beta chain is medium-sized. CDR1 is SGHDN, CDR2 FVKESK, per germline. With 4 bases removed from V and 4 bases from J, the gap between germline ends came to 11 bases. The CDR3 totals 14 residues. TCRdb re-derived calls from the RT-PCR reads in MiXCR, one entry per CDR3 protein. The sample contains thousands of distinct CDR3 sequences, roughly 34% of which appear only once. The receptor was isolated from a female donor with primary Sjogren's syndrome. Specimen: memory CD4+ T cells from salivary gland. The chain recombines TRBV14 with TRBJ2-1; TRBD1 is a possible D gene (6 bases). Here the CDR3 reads CASSPGAVYNEQFF. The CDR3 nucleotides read TGTGCCAGCAGCCCAGGGGCAGTTTACAATGAGCAGTTCTTC.